This T cell receptor beta chain was recovered during a study of T cell responses to AZD1222 COVID-19 vaccine. General study points: Recipients of AZD1222 seropositive at baseline numbered only six or seven. Researchers report vaccine-associated CD4 TCRs spanning spike, with dominance at 160-218 and 743-854.

In germline, CDR1 is MNHEY, CDR2 SMNVEV (reference sequence). The ends were cut back, 4 bases at V and 4 bases at J, with 16 bases in the middle. The CDR3 sequence is 15 residues long. This clone has just a few counts. As yet, its antigen is unknown. Measured with immunoSEQ multiplex PCR; TCRdb has only the in-frame clones, and not every one. Of some 110,000 clones listed, about 86% are singletons. This TCR was sampled from an adult who received the AZD1222 COVID-19 vaccine. Material: peripheral blood, obtained 28 days after the second AZD1222 dose. The chain joins TRBV27 to TRBJ1-2, with D unclear. CDR3 amino acids: CASSSGSENLYGYTF. The CDR3 DNA reads TGTGCCAGCAGTTCCGGGTCCGAAAACCTCTATGGCTACACCTTC.